What follows is one T cell receptor (beta chain) and its context. Its antigen is still unknown. Base qualities are not recorded, but no much larger clone differs from it by a single base. The CDR3 covers 14 residues, taking in both the cysteine and the phenylalanine. The read is trimmed to its CDR3 DNA, 42 bases read in frame from base 1. The germline V gene (reference sequence) yields SEHNR for CDR1 and FQNEAQ for CDR2. V and J lose 1 base and 2 bases, and a span of 8 bases separates them. Peripheral blood CD8+ and CD4+ T cells from healthy donors, Susac syndrome patients and multiple sclerosis patients were profiled by high-throughput TCR beta sequencing. The Susac syndrome patients fulfilled recently defined diagnostic criteria for definite or probable disease. Bulk CD8+ and CD4+ T cells were purified magnetically by negative isolation, whereas CD8+ TEMRA cells were enriched by FACS. Blood was drawn into EDTA tubes, processed within 24 hours, and PBMCs were isolated by density gradient centrifugation. PBMCs intended for TCR sequencing were frozen in liquid nitrogen and were later thawed in a 37 degrees C water bath. A purity of at least 90% was achieved for sorted or isolated CD4+, CD8+ and CD8+ TEMRA cells.

RNA was extracted using the RNeasy kit, and roughly 0.5 to 1 ug of the RNA was reverse transcribed with random hexamers. TCR beta CDR3 regions were amplified with the immunoSEQ multiplex PCR assay covering 54 Vbeta and 13 Jbeta segments. PCR amplification bias was corrected using a synthetic template baseline for primer optimization and computational correction. Processing in the source paper ran as follows. Reads were assigned to V, D and J genes according to IMGT and analyzed in immunoSEQ Analyzer, with only productive sequences retained. Clonality was calculated as one minus the Shannon entropy normalized by log2 of the number of productive unique sequences. For each patient and control, public and private clones were evaluated among the 100 most prevalent clones. Susac-specific clones were defined as absent from healthy and MS cohorts, over a thousand published viral clones and other ImmuneACCESS disease sequences. TCRdb reprocessed the public reads (quality trimming at Q25 with fastp, clone calling with MiXCR) and kept in-frame beta chains. CDR3 protein sequences are deduplicated, and each keeps its most common genes and DNA. The V and J calls reflect TCRdb's pipeline rather than the authors' work. Here the sample has roughly 220,000 distinct CDR3 sequences; approximately 94% occur a single time. The ten biggest clones cover about 0.14% of the sample.

This sample stems from a study of CD8 T cells in Susac syndrome (dated by TCRdb to between 2019 and 2020). Looking at the study overall: Among the Susac syndrome patients who were sequenced, clinically active disease was present in about 6 and clinical remission was observed in fewer than 10. Whether CD8+ T cell activation and differentiation in Susac syndrome was antigen driven was tested using repertoire sequencing. Susac syndrome patients were therapy-naive, on corticosteroids (some also receiving IVIg), or on IVIg alone at blood withdrawal. General conclusions and limits of the study: The CD4+ T cell repertoire of patients with Susac syndrome showed no detectable clonal expansion. The number of individuals in the TCR sequencing and HLA analysis was recognized as being relatively small.

Sequencing used CD4+ T cells from PBMCs. The chain is encoded by TRBV7-9 joined to TRBJ1-2; confidence is insufficient to name the D gene. This sequence originates from a human donor with Susac syndrome. The nucleotides are TGTGCCAGCAGCTTAGATGGGAGCAACTATGGCTACACCTTC. Protein translation: CASSLDGSNYGYTF.